These T cell receptor beta chains were read from a single sample in a study of TIL therapy for anti-PD-1-resistant metastatic lung cancer. The protocol was immunoSEQ multiplex PCR, while the TCRdb copy is restricted to in-frame clones and leaves out a portion. The top ten clones hold roughly 3% of a sample with about 59,000 clones, more than 80% of them seen once. The specimen was blood, collected at baseline. These receptors came from a person aged 25-85 years with non-small cell lung cancer. Both conserved end residues are part of each CDR3. D genes are given only for firm matches. Only some rows state a clone size, as once, few, many or a class for expanded clones.

D gene,CDR3 length,J gene,V gene,clone size,CDR3 DNA,CDR3 protein
-,13,TRBJ1-2,TRBV7-2,-,TGTGCCAGCAGCTCCGACAGATCCTATGGCTACACCTTC,CASSSDRSYGYTF
-,14,TRBJ1-6,TRBV5-1,-,TGCGCCAGCAGCCGACAGAATTCGGATTCACCCCTCCACTTT,CASSRQNSDSPLHF
TRBD2,16,TRBJ2-3,TRBV11-3,-,TGTGCCAGCAGCCGGACTAGCGGGAGGGCCGGCGATACGCAGTATTTT,CASSRTSGRAGDTQYF
-,12,TRBJ2-2,TRBV28,-,TGTGCCAGCATCGATTACACCGGGGAGCTGTTTTTT,CASIDYTGELFF
-,16,TRBJ2-3,TRBV7-2,-,TGTGCCAGCAGCTTAGCGCTCATAGCGGTTACAGATACGCAGTATTTT,CASSLALIAVTDTQYF
-,17,TRBJ2-3,TRBV5-4,-,TGTGCCAGCAGTTCCCCGGGGGCGTCCCGAACGACAGATACGCAGTATTTT,CASSSPGASRTTDTQYF
-,15,TRBJ2-3,TRBV7-8,-,TGTGCCAGCAGCTTAATCCCCGGAATATCGAATACGCAGTATTTT,CASSLIPGISNTQYF
-,15,TRBJ2-3,TRBV9,-,TGTGCCAGCAGTAGGGAGACCCCGGGGACAGATACGCAGTATTTT,CASSRETPGTDTQYF
-,12,TRBJ2-1,TRBV28,-,TGTGCCAGCAGCACTCATGGACACCCAAGGTTCTTC,CASSTHGHPRFF
-,17,TRBJ2-1,TRBV3-1/TRBV3-2,-,TGTGCCAGCAGTCTGCTTGGTGTGGGGGGGCGTTACAATGAGCAGTTCTTC,CASSLLGVGGRYNEQFF
TRBD1,15,TRBJ1-6,TRBV4-2,-,TGTGCCAGCAGCCAGCCGGGACAGATTAATTCACCCCTCCACTTT,CASSQPGQINSPLHF
TRBD1,11,TRBJ2-1,TRBV20-1,-,TGCAGTGCTCCAGGGGGCTATGAGCAGTTCTTC,CSAPGGYEQFF
-,14,TRBJ2-3,TRBV27,-,TGTGCCAGCAGTTTTGGGGGTGGCACAGATACGCAGTATTTT,CASSFGGGTDTQYF
-,14,TRBJ1-1,TRBV7-2,-,TGTGCCAGCAGCTTAGGAGGGATATCGACTGAAGCTTTCTTT,CASSLGGISTEAFF
TRBD1,16,TRBJ1-2,TRBV5-4,-,TGTGCCAGCAGCCTCCCTGGGACAGGGCTTTTCTATGGCTACACCTTC,CASSLPGTGLFYGYTF
-,15,TRBJ1-6,TRBV7-3,-,TGTGCCAGCAGCTTACTTGGGGGCGGCTACTCACCCCTCCACTTT,CASSLLGGGYSPLHF
-,12,TRBJ2-3,TRBV7-3,once,TGTGCCAGCAGCCCAGGATCCAATACGCAGTATTTT,CASSPGSNTQYF
TRBD1,17,TRBJ1-3,TRBV28,few,TGTGCCAGCAGTTCCCCTTTTGACAGGGGTTATGGAAACACCATATATTTT,CASSSPFDRGYGNTIYF
-,13,TRBJ1-2,TRBV6-2/TRBV6-3,-,TGTGCCAGCAGCCGCGACGGGAACTATGGCTACACCTTC,CASSRDGNYGYTF
-,14,TRBJ1-1,TRBV11-1,-,TGTGCCAGCAGCCTACCCGGACAGACGACTGAAGCTTTCTTT,CASSLPGQTTEAFF
-,15,TRBJ2-1,TRBV5-4,few,TGTGCCAGCACCAATGACATTAGCTCCTACAATGAGCAGTTCTTC,CASTNDISSYNEQFF
TRBD1,14,TRBJ1-2,TRBV28,-,TGTGCCAGCAGTGCCCCAGGGGGAGGCTATGGCTACACCTTC,CASSAPGGGYGYTF
-,16,TRBJ1-3,TRBV18,-,TGTGCCAGCTCACCACAAAGGACAGCCGCTGGAAACACCATATATTTT,CASSPQRTAAGNTIYF
-,13,TRBJ2-1,TRBV30,-,TGTGCCTGGAGGGACTCCTCCTACAATGAGCAGTTCTTC,CAWRDSSYNEQFF
-,15,TRBJ2-5,TRBV5-5,-,TGTGCCAGCAGCTTGGTGGCGGGTTACCAAGAGACCCAGTACTTC,CASSLVAGYQETQYF
-,13,TRBJ2-2,TRBV20-1,-,TGCAGTGCTAGTAGGGAAAACACCGGGGAGCTGTTTTTT,CSASRENTGELFF
-,15,TRBJ1-1,TRBV6-5,-,TGTGCCAGCAGGGCCCGACAGCAGTATGGGACTGAAGCTTTCTTT,CASRARQQYGTEAFF
TRBD2,15,TRBJ2-4,TRBV5-4,-,TGTGCCAGCAGCTTGGCCGGGACTAGCGGGAGGGGGGAGTACTTC,CASSLAGTSGRGEYF
-,12,TRBJ2-5,TRBV6-2/TRBV6-3,-,TGTGCCAGCAGTTCCTTCTCAGAGACCCAGTACTTC,CASSSFSETQYF
-,12,TRBJ2-7,TRBV9,-,TGTGCCAGCAGCGTAGCGGAGGGGAAGCTGTACTTC,CASSVAEGKLYF
-,15,TRBJ2-5,TRBV28,-,TGTGCCAGCAGCCTTATAAGGGGACTCCAAGAGACCCAGTACTTC,CASSLIRGLQETQYF
-,14,TRBJ1-1,TRBV5-1,-,TGCGCCAGCAGCTTGGGGGACGGGAACACTGAAGCTTTCTTT,CASSLGDGNTEAFF
-,13,TRBJ1-2,TRBV28,-,TGTGCCAGCACCTTGTGGAGAAACTATGGCTACACCTTC,CASTLWRNYGYTF
-,14,TRBJ2-5,TRBV7-2,-,TGTGCCAGCAGCTTAGCAGGCGTGGCGGAGACCCAGTACTTC,CASSLAGVAETQYF
-,13,TRBJ1-6,TRBV28,few,TGTGCCAGCAGTTTACCCCTCAATTCACCCCTCCACTTT,CASSLPLNSPLHF
-,13,TRBJ2-2,TRBV5-1,few,TGCGCCAGCAGCCAAACAAACACCGGGGAGCTGTTTTTT,CASSQTNTGELFF
TRBD1,15,TRBJ2-3,TRBV7-3,-,TGTGCCAGCAGCTTAAGGGGACAGTCGTCAGCAGGCAGGTATTTT,CASSLRGQSSAGRYF
-,13,TRBJ1-3,TRBV7-9,-,TGTGCCAGCAGCTCCCGGACGGGGAACACCATATATTTT,CASSSRTGNTIYF
TRBD2,19,TRBJ2-5,TRBV4-1,-,TGCGCCAGCAGCCAAGAGGGGACAGCAATTAGCGGGAGGGGAGAGACCCAGTACTTC,CASSQEGTAISGRGETQYF
-,15,TRBJ1-6,TRBV15,-,TGTGCCACCAGCAGAGATCGGGGTGGGTCTTGGCCCCTCCACTTT,CATSRDRGGSWPLHF
-,13,TRBJ1-3,TRBV25-1,few,TGTGCCACCGTAGACTCTAATGGAAACACCATATATTTT,CATVDSNGNTIYF
TRBD2,15,TRBJ2-7,TRBV9,-,TGTGCCAGCAGCCTTTGGGCTAGCGGGAGCTACGAGCAGTACTTC,CASSLWASGSYEQYF
TRBD1,14,TRBJ2-7,TRBV5-5,few,TGTGCCAGCAGCTTGGACAGGGGTTCCTACGAGCAGTACTTC,CASSLDRGSYEQYF
TRBD1,15,TRBJ1-6,TRBV11-2,-,TGTGCCAGCAGCTCCTGGGGACAGGGCGGGTCACCCCTCCACTTT,CASSSWGQGGSPLHF
-,13,TRBJ2-2,TRBV4-3,-,TGCGCCAGCGGAGACCAGAACACCGGGGAGCTGTTTTTT,CASGDQNTGELFF
-,12,TRBJ1-6,TRBV11-2,-,TGTGCCAGCAGCTTACATGTTTCACCCCTCCACTTT,CASSLHVSPLHF
-,15,TRBJ2-3,TRBV6-2/TRBV6-3,-,TGTGCCAGCAGTTACGTTGGACTAAGCACAGATACGCAGTATTTT,CASSYVGLSTDTQYF
TRBD2,14,TRBJ2-1,TRBV30,-,TGTGCCTGGAGTCAACGGGGGGGCCTAAATGAGCAGTTCTTC,CAWSQRGGLNEQFF
-,13,TRBJ2-7,TRBV4-1,-,TGCGCCAGCAGCCAGGGCAGGGTAGAAGAGCAGTACTTC,CASSQGRVEEQYF
-,18,TRBJ2-2,TRBV19,-,TGTGCCAGTAGTACGCTTGGGGGGTCGCAGGGGAGCACCGGGGAGCTGTTTTTT,CASSTLGGSQGSTGELFF
TRBD1,19,TRBJ1-4,TRBV10-1,-,TGCGCCAGCAGTGATCACATTAATCGGCAGGGGGTCACTAATGAAAAACTGTTTTTT,CASSDHINRQGVTNEKLFF
-,12,TRBJ2-2,TRBV7-8,-,TGTGCCAGCAGTTCAGGCGACGGGGAGCTGTTTTTT,CASSSGDGELFF
TRBD1,14,TRBJ1-6,TRBV5-4,-,TGTGCCAGCAGCTTCGGACAGGGTAATTCACCCCTCCACTTT,CASSFGQGNSPLHF
TRBD1,15,TRBJ2-5,TRBV2,-,TGTGCCAGCAGAACCCGGACAGGGGGCGTAGGGACCCAGTACTTC,CASRTRTGGVGTQYF